This T cell receptor (beta chain) appears in the sequencing data of a study of control samples from healthy donors and cancer patients. V was trimmed by 0 bases and J by 3 bases, leaving 6 bases between them. The CDR3 runs 13 residues. In germline, CDR1 is GTSNPN, CDR2 SVGIG (reference sequence). Some clones are missing from TCRdb's copy, which holds only in-frame ones; the method was immunoSEQ multiplex PCR. There are about 130,000 clones in the sample; 70% to 90% occur only once, and more than 2.5% lies in the top ten. Sequenced sample: blood. The sequence came from a man in his fifties in good health. The rearrangement uses TRBV30 and TRBJ1-3; D gene unclear. CDR3 nucleotides: TGTGCCTGGAGTGTACGGAGTGGAAACACCATATATTTT. Its translation is CAWSVRSGNTIYF.